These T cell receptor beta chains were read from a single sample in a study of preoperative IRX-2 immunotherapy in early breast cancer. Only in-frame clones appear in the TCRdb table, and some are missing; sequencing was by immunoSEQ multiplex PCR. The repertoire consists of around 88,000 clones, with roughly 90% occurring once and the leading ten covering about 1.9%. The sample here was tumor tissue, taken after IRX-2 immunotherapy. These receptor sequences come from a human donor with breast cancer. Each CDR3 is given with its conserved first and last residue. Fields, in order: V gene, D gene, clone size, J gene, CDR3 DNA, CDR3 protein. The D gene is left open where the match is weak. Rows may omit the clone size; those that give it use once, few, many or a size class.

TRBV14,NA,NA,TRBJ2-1,TGTGCCAGTAGCCAAGATTCGAGAGACAATGAGCAGTTCTTC,CASSQDSRDNEQFF
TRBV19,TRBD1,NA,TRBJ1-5,TGTGCCAGTAGTATATCAGGGGGCCGCAATCAGCCCCAGCATTTT,CASSISGGRNQPQHF
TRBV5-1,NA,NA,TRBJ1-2,TGCGCCAGCAGCTTGAGGCAGGGCGGGCTCTATGGCTACACCTTC,CASSLRQGGLYGYTF
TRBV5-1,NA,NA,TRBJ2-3,TGCGCCAGCAGCTTCGGCGGAAGGGGGAGGACAGATACGCAGTATTTT,CASSFGGRGRTDTQYF
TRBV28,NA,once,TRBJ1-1,TGTGCCAGCAGTTTTTCGGTGGGGCGAGCTGAAGCTTTCTTT,CASSFSVGRAEAFF
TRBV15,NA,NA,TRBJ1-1,TGTGCCAGCAGAATTAGTCAGGTAAACACTGAAGCTTTCTTT,CASRISQVNTEAFF
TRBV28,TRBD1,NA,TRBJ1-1,TGTGCCAGCAGTTTCCGGGACAGGGTAATGGAAGCTTTCTTT,CASSFRDRVMEAFF
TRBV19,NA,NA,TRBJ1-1,TGTGCCAGTAGTATTGTCTGGGAATCGGACACTGAAGCTTTCTTT,CASSIVWESDTEAFF
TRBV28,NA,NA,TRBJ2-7,TGTGCCAGCAGTTTTGAAGGCAGGACCTACGAGCAGTACTTC,CASSFEGRTYEQYF
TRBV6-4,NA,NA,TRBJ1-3,TGTGCCAACGACCCCAAGGGCCGCTCTGGAAACACCATATATTTT,CANDPKGRSGNTIYF
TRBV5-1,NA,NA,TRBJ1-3,TGCGCCAGCAGCTTGGGCCTACAGGGCTCTGGAAACACCATATATTTT,CASSLGLQGSGNTIYF
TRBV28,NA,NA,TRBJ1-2,TGTGCCAGCAGTTTGGCGGGATATGGCTACACCTTC,CASSLAGYGYTF
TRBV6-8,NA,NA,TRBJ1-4,TGTGCCAGCAGTTACTCGACCGGTGTTAACGAAAAACTGTTTTTT,CASSYSTGVNEKLFF